The rows below give T cell receptor beta chains drawn from one sample of a study of blood T cell repertoires in COVID-19. Clones were read by immunoSEQ multiplex PCR, and TCRdb kept only the in-frame ones, dropping some. This table has more than 95,000 clones, about four fifths appearing once. The specimen sequenced was peripheral blood. These receptor sequences come from a man in his 60s with acute or convalescent COVID-19. Each CDR3 is given with its conserved first and last residue. A D gene is named only where the DNA matches it firmly. Clone size is stated in some rows and not others, as once, few, many or a class when expanded.

>-|-|TRBV5-1|TRBJ2-1
CASSLGTGTISYNEQFF
TGCGCCAGCAGCTTGGGTACAGGGACCATCTCCTACAATGAGCAGTTCTTC
>-|-|TRBV6-1|TRBJ2-3
CASSEVYLASLTQYF
TGTGCCAGCAGTGAAGTCTACCTAGCGTCCCTTACGCAGTATTTT
>-|TRBD1|TRBV11-3|TRBJ1-5
CASSLARGRNQPQHF
TGTGCCAGCAGCTTAGCCAGGGGGAGGAATCAGCCCCAGCATTTT
>-|-|TRBV30|TRBJ2-5
CAWMAWRASNKETQYF
TGTGCCTGGATGGCCTGGCGGGCTAGCAATAAAGAGACCCAGTACTTC
>-|-|TRBV3-1/TRBV3-2|TRBJ2-7
CASSRLGRGLGQYF
TGTGCCAGCAGCCGCTTGGGTCGCGGGTTGGGGCAGTACTTC
>-|TRBD1|TRBV10-3|TRBJ1-1
CAIRDRGDTEAFF
TGTGCCATCAGGGACAGGGGTGACACTGAAGCTTTCTTT
>-|TRBD2|TRBV4-1|TRBJ2-2
CASSLGLAIGELFF
TGCGCCAGCAGCCTGGGACTAGCGATCGGGGAGCTGTTTTTT
>-|TRBD2|TRBV5-1|TRBJ2-1
CASSATGTSTNNEQFF
TGCGCCAGCAGCGCAACCGGGACTAGCACCAACAATGAGCAGTTCTTC
>-|-|TRBV27|TRBJ2-2
CASIDRTRKGAGELFF
TGTGCCAGCATCGACCGGACTAGAAAGGGGGCCGGGGAGCTGTTTTTT
>many|TRBD1|TRBV2|TRBJ1-4
CASSDPGTGDSNEKLFF
TGTGCCAGCAGTGATCCGGGGACAGGCGACAGTAATGAAAAACTGTTTTTT
>-|TRBD1|TRBV7-8|TRBJ1-2
CASSSRTGGFGYTF
TGTGCCAGCAGCTCGAGGACAGGGGGGTTTGGCTACACCTTC
>-|-|TRBV5-1|TRBJ2-5
CASSPGGFGETQYF
TGCGCCAGCAGCCCAGGGGGGTTCGGGGAGACCCAGTACTTC
>-|-|TRBV27|TRBJ2-3
CASSLLARSTDTQYF
TGTGCCAGCAGCCTTCTAGCCCGAAGCACAGATACGCAGTATTTT
>-|-|TRBV4-1|TRBJ1-2
CASSLVRLSGYTF
TGCGCCAGCAGCCTCGTTAGACTGAGTGGCTACACCTTC
>-|-|TRBV28|TRBJ2-3
CASSRGSADTQYF
TGTGCCAGCAGTAGGGGTTCGGCAGATACGCAGTATTTT
>-|TRBD1|TRBV6-1|TRBJ1-3
CASSELMGTESNTIYF
TGTGCCAGCAGTGAGCTGATGGGGACAGAGAGTAACACCATATATTTT
>-|TRBD1|TRBV5-1|TRBJ1-2
CASSLDGQGVYGYTF
TGCGCCAGCAGCTTGGACGGGCAGGGGGTCTATGGCTACACCTTC
>-|-|TRBV5-1|TRBJ2-3
CASKQSTDTQYF
TGCGCCAGCAAACAGAGCACAGATACGCAGTATTTT
>once|TRBD1|TRBV27|TRBJ1-6
CASSPDRDNSPLHF
TGTGCCAGCAGCCCCGACAGGGATAATTCACCCCTCCACTTT
>-|TRBD1|TRBV5-1|TRBJ2-2
CASKPGQASPGELFF
TGCGCCAGTAAACCGGGACAGGCATCCCCCGGGGAGCTGTTTTTT
>-|-|TRBV10-2|TRBJ2-7
CASTRETLYEQYF
TGCGCCAGCACCCGGGAGACCCTATACGAGCAGTACTTC